The rows below give T cell receptor beta chains drawn from one sample of a study of low-dose radiotherapy and immunotherapy resistance in tumors. TCRdb fed the reads into MiXCR, producing one record per CDR3 protein. The repertoire holds under 110,000 distinct CDR3 sequences, with roughly 20% as singletons. Here the sequenced sample was PBMCs, taken after low-dose radiotherapy plus immunotherapy. The receptors shown here come from a male donor with prostate cancer. Each CDR3 is given with its conserved first and last residue. Each record gives: clone size, D gene, J gene, V gene, CDR3 protein, CDR3 DNA. A D gene is named only where the DNA matches it firmly. The size entry is marked missing in some rows and otherwise reads once, few, many or a size class.

clone size: many
D gene: .
J gene: TRBJ2-1
V gene: TRBV2
CDR3 protein: CASSLAPAPNEQFF
CDR3 DNA: TGTGCCAGCAGCCTAGCCCCCGCCCCCAATGAGCAGTTCTTC

clone size: many
D gene: .
J gene: TRBJ1-5
V gene: TRBV7-2
CDR3 protein: CASRYRASNQPQHF
CDR3 DNA: TGTGCCAGCCGTTACCGGGCCTCCAATCAGCCCCAGCATTTT

clone size: many
D gene: .
J gene: TRBJ2-1
V gene: TRBV20-1
CDR3 protein: CSARGTRDNEQFF
CDR3 DNA: TGCAGTGCTAGAGGTACTAGAGACAATGAGCAGTTCTTC

clone size: many
D gene: .
J gene: TRBJ2-7
V gene: TRBV19
CDR3 protein: CASSVTSTYEQYF
CDR3 DNA: TGTGCCAGTAGTGTCACTTCAACCTACGAGCAGTACTTC

clone size: .
D gene: .
J gene: TRBJ1-2
V gene: TRBV12-3/TRBV12-4
CDR3 protein: CATDSGGVGGYTF
CDR3 DNA: TGTGCCACCGACTCCGGGGGTGTTGGTGGCTACACCTTC

clone size: many
D gene: .
J gene: TRBJ2-3
V gene: TRBV4-2
CDR3 protein: CASSQDPNPGDTQYF
CDR3 DNA: TGTGCCAGCAGCCAAGATCCGAACCCGGGAGATACGCAGTATTTT

clone size: many
D gene: .
J gene: TRBJ2-3
V gene: TRBV9
CDR3 protein: CASSLGIDTQYF
CDR3 DNA: TGTGCCAGCAGCCTCGGTATAGATACGCAGTATTTT

clone size: many
D gene: TRBD2
J gene: TRBJ2-3
V gene: TRBV5-1
CDR3 protein: CASSLSASGGLDTQYF
CDR3 DNA: TGCGCCAGCAGCTTGTCGGCTAGCGGGGGGTTAGATACGCAGTATTTT

clone size: .
D gene: .
J gene: TRBJ1-2
V gene: TRBV28
CDR3 protein: CASREGGQGYF
CDR3 DNA: TGTGCCAGCCGAGAAGGGGGGCAGGGGTACTTC

clone size: many
D gene: .
J gene: TRBJ2-7
V gene: TRBV3-1
CDR3 protein: CASSQSLVESYEQYF
CDR3 DNA: TGTGCCAGCAGCCAAAGTCTCGTGGAGTCCTACGAGCAGTACTTC

clone size: .
D gene: .
J gene: TRBJ1-1
V gene: TRBV12-3/TRBV12-4
CDR3 protein: CASTFSIANTEVFF
CDR3 DNA: TGTGCCAGCACCTTCTCGATCGCGAACACTGAAGTTTTCTTT

clone size: few
D gene: .
J gene: TRBJ1-4
V gene: TRBV10-3
CDR3 protein: CAISEALGRGNEKLFF
CDR3 DNA: TGTGCCATCAGTGAAGCCCTCGGCAGGGGTAATGAAAAACTGTTTTTT

clone size: few
D gene: TRBD1
J gene: TRBJ2-5
V gene: TRBV7-3
CDR3 protein: CASSSGGTETQYF
CDR3 DNA: TGTGCCAGCAGCTCAGGGGGAACAGAGACCCAGTACTTC

clone size: .
D gene: TRBD1
J gene: TRBJ1-4
V gene: TRBV14
CDR3 protein: CASSQLQGVGEKLFF
CDR3 DNA: TGTGCCAGCAGCCAACTACAGGGGGTCGGTGAAAAACTGTTTTTT

clone size: once
D gene: TRBD1
J gene: TRBJ2-4
V gene: TRBV3-1
CDR3 protein: CASSGDRGVYIQYF
CDR3 DNA: TGTGCCAGCAGCGGGGACAGGGGAGTGTACATTCAGTACTTC

clone size: many
D gene: .
J gene: TRBJ2-5
V gene: TRBV6-5
CDR3 protein: CASTSTESRGRTQYF
CDR3 DNA: TGTGCCAGCACCTCAACGGAAAGTCGGGGGCGGACCCAGTACTTC

clone size: few
D gene: TRBD1
J gene: TRBJ1-6
V gene: TRBV6-2/TRBV6-3
CDR3 protein: CASSFGTELRTDNSPLHF
CDR3 DNA: TGTGCCAGCAGTTTTGGGACAGAGCTTAGGACTGATAATTCACCCCTCCACTTT

clone size: .
D gene: TRBD1
J gene: TRBJ1-2
V gene: TRBV27
CDR3 protein: CASSSTGTGGGGYTF
CDR3 DNA: TGTGCCAGCAGCTCAACGGGGACAGGGGGCGGCGGCTACACCTTC

clone size: few
D gene: .
J gene: TRBJ2-1
V gene: TRBV23-1
CDR3 protein: CASSQNPGPSSDNEQFF
CDR3 DNA: TGCGCCAGCAGTCAGAACCCGGGACCCTCGTCCGACAATGAGCAGTTCTTC

clone size: many
D gene: .
J gene: TRBJ2-3
V gene: TRBV7-9
CDR3 protein: CASSSMGGDTQYF
CDR3 DNA: TGTGCCAGCAGCTCGATGGGTGGAGATACGCAGTATTTT

clone size: .
D gene: .
J gene: TRBJ2-7
V gene: TRBV6-5
CDR3 protein: CASSSGDLGYEQYF
CDR3 DNA: TGTGCCAGCAGTTCTGGGGATCTGGGCTACGAGCAGTACTTC

clone size: many
D gene: .
J gene: TRBJ1-1
V gene: TRBV11-2
CDR3 protein: CASSSAGLQGNTEAFF
CDR3 DNA: TGTGCCAGCAGCTCTGCGGGGCTCCAAGGGAACACTGAAGCTTTCTTT

clone size: many
D gene: TRBD1
J gene: TRBJ1-2
V gene: TRBV6-5
CDR3 protein: CASRIRGGGAYGYTF
CDR3 DNA: TGTGCCAGCAGGATCAGGGGAGGGGGCGCCTATGGCTACACCTTC

clone size: many
D gene: TRBD2
J gene: TRBJ2-3
V gene: TRBV29-1
CDR3 protein: CSVERAGRDTQYF
CDR3 DNA: TGCAGCGTTGAACGAGCGGGGCGGGATACGCAGTATTTT

clone size: many
D gene: .
J gene: TRBJ1-5
V gene: TRBV12-3/TRBV12-4
CDR3 protein: CASSLRGIQPQHF
CDR3 DNA: TGTGCCAGCAGTTTACGGGGCATTCAGCCCCAGCATTTT

clone size: many
D gene: TRBD1
J gene: TRBJ1-2
V gene: TRBV20-1
CDR3 protein: CSARAPRGGDRATSYGYTF
CDR3 DNA: TGCAGTGCTAGAGCTCCGAGAGGGGGCGACAGAGCCACCTCATATGGCTACACCTTC

clone size: many
D gene: .
J gene: TRBJ2-2
V gene: TRBV12-3/TRBV12-4
CDR3 protein: CASSFNGESTGELFF
CDR3 DNA: TGTGCCAGCAGTTTTAACGGGGAGAGCACCGGGGAGCTGTTTTTT

clone size: many
D gene: TRBD1
J gene: TRBJ2-6
V gene: TRBV20-1
CDR3 protein: CSAGGTGGSAGANVLTF
CDR3 DNA: TGCAGTGCAGGGGGAACAGGGGGGTCCGCTGGGGCCAACGTCCTGACTTTC

clone size: many
D gene: TRBD1
J gene: TRBJ2-7
V gene: TRBV4-1
CDR3 protein: CASSPRTGPTYEQYF
CDR3 DNA: TGCGCCAGCAGCCCGAGGACAGGGCCAACCTACGAGCAGTACTTC

clone size: many
D gene: .
J gene: TRBJ1-2
V gene: TRBV3-1
CDR3 protein: CASSQFGGSTNYGYTF
CDR3 DNA: TGTGCCAGCAGCCAATTTGGGGGATCCACTAACTATGGCTACACCTTC

clone size: many
D gene: .
J gene: TRBJ1-2
V gene: TRBV12-3/TRBV12-4
CDR3 protein: CASTTIGGFGYTF
CDR3 DNA: TGTGCCAGCACCACTATCGGAGGGTTTGGCTACACCTTC

clone size: many
D gene: TRBD2
J gene: TRBJ2-3
V gene: TRBV7-3
CDR3 protein: CASSLTFNGGADTQYF
CDR3 DNA: TGTGCCAGCAGCTTAACTTTTAATGGGGGGGCAGATACGCAGTATTTT

clone size: .
D gene: .
J gene: TRBJ1-4
V gene: TRBV23-1
CDR3 protein: CASILKGYYKGKTVFF
CDR3 DNA: .

clone size: .
D gene: .
J gene: TRBJ2-2
V gene: TRBV25-1
CDR3 protein: CASSEFGEGELFF
CDR3 DNA: TGTGCCAGCAGTGAATTTGGGGAGGGGGAGCTGTTTTTT

clone size: few
D gene: TRBD2
J gene: TRBJ2-5
V gene: TRBV7-6
CDR3 protein: CASKGLEETQYF
CDR3 DNA: TGTGCCAGCAAAGGACTAGAAGAGACCCAGTACTTC

clone size: .
D gene: .
J gene: TRBJ1-3
V gene: TRBV12-3/TRBV12-4
CDR3 protein: CASSSGQFSGNTIYF
CDR3 DNA: TGTGCCAGCAGCTCCGGACAGTTCTCTGGAAACACCATATATTTT